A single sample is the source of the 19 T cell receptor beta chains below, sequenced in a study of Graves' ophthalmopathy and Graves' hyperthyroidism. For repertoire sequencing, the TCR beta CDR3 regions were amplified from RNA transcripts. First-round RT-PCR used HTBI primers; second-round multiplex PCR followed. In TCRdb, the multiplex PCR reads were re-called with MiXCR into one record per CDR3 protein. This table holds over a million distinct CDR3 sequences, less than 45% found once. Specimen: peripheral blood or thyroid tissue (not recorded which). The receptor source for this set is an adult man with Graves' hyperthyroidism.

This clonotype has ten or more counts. CDR3 in amino acids: CASSEMSGIEQYF. CDR3 nucleotides: TGTGCCAGCAGTGAAATGTCAGGGATCGAGCAGTACTTC. The chain recombines TRBV2 with TRBJ2-7, with D possibly being TRBD1 (5 bases). Germline CDR1 SNHLY, CDR2 FYNNEI. This CDR3 spans 13 amino acids. V lost 2 bases to trimming and J lost 6 bases, with 11 bases between them.

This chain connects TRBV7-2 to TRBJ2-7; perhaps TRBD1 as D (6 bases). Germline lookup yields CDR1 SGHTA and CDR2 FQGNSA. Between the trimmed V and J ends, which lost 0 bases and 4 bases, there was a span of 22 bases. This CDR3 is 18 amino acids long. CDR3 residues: CASSLAGSTGLSGYEQYF. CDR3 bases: TGTGCCAGCAGCTTAGCGGGGTCGACAGGCCTCTCTGGGTACGAGCAGTACTTC. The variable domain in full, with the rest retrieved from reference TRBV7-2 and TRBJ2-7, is GAGVSQSPSNKVTEKGKDVELRCDPISGHTALYWYRQSLGQGLEFLIYFQGNSAPDKSGLPSDRFSAERTGGSVSTLTIQRTQQEDSAVYLCASSLAGSTGLSGYEQYFGPGTRLTVT.

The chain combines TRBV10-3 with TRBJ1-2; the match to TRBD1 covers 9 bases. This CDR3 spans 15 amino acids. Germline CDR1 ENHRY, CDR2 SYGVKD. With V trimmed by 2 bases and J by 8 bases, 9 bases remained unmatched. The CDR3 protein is CAISERPGQGGGYTF. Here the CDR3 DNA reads TGTGCCATCAGTGAGCGACCGGGACAGGGAGGCGGCTACACCTTC.

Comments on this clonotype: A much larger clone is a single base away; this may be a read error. This chain's CDR3 is CASSEDLGIGGYTF. As DNA, the CDR3 is TGTGCCAGCAGTGAGGACCTGGGTATCGGGGGCTACACCTTC. The V call is TRBV2, the J call TRBJ1-2; D ambiguous. This CDR3 has 14 amino acids. Germline V lookup: CDR1 SNHLY, CDR2 FYNNEI. Trimming pared 3 bases from V and 8 bases from J, leaving 16 bases between.

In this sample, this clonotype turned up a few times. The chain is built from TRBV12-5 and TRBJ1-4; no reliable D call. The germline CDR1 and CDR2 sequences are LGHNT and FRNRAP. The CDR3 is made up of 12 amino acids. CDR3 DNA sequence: TGTGCGGATGTGGGGAATAATGAAAAACTGTTTTTT. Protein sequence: CADVGNNEKLFF.

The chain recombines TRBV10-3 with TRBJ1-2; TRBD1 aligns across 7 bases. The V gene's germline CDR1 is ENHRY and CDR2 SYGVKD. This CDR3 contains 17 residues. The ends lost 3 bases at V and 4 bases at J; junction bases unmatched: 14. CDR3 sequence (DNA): TGTGCCATCAGTGAAAAGAAGGGACAGTCAAGTAGCTATGGCTACACCTTC. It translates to CAISEKKGQSSSYGYTF.

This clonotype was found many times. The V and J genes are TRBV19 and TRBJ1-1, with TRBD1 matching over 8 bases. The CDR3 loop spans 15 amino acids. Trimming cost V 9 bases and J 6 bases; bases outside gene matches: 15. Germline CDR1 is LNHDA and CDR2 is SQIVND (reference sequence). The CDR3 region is CASRTGLKSPAEAFF. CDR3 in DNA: TGTGCCAGCCGGACAGGGCTTAAATCCCCCGCTGAAGCTTTCTTT.

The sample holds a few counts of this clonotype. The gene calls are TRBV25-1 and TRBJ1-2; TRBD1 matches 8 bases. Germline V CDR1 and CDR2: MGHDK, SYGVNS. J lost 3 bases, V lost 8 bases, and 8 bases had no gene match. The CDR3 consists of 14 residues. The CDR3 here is CASVEPDRDYGYTF. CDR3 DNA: TGTGCCAGCGTTGAACCGGACAGGGACTATGGCTACACCTTC.

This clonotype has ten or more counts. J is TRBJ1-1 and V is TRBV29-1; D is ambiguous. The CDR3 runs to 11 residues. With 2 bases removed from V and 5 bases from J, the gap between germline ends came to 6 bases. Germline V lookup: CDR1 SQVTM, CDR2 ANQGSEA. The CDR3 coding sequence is TGCAGCGTTGAAACTTTGACTGAAGCTTTCTTT. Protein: CSVETLTEAFF. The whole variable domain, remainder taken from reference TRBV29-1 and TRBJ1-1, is SAVISQKPSRDICQRGTSLTIQCQVDSQVTMMFWYRQQPGQSLTLIATANQGSEATYESGFVIDKFPISRPNLTFSTLTVSNMSPEDSSIYLCSVETLTEAFFGQGTRLTVV.

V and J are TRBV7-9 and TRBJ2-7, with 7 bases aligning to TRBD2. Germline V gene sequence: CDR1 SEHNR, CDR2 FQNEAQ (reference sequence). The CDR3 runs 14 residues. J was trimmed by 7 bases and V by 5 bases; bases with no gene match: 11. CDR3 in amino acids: CASSISGSQREQYF. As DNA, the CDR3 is TGTGCCAGCAGCATTAGCGGGTCACAGAGGGAGCAGTACTTC.

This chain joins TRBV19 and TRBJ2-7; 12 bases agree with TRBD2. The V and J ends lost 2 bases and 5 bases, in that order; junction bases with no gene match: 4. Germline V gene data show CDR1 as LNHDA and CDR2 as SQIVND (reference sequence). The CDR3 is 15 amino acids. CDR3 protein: CASSITLAGGDEQYF. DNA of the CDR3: TGTGCCAGTAGTATAACACTAGCGGGAGGTGACGAGCAGTACTTC.

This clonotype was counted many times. The CDR3: CSARVTGSWEQYF. The CDR3 coding sequence is TGCAGTGCTAGAGTCACAGGATCCTGGGAGCAGTACTTC. The chain couples TRBV20-1 to TRBJ2-7, with TRBD1 as a possible D gene (5 bases). Germline V gene data show CDR1 as DFQATT and CDR2 as SNEGSKA (reference sequence). Trimming took 1 base from V and 7 from J, leaving 14 bases between them. The length of the CDR3 is 13 residues.

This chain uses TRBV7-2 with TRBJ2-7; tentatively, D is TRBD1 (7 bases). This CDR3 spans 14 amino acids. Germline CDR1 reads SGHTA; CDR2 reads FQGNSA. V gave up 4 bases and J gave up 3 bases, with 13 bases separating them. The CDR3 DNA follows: TGTGCCAGCAGCTCGACAGGGCGGGACTACGAGCAGTACTTC. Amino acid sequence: CASSSTGRDYEQYF.

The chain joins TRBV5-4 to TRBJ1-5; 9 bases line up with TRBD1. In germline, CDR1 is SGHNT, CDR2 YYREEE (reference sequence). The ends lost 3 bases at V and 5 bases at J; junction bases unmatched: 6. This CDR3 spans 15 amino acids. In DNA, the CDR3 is TGTGCCAGCAGCTGGGGGACAGGGTGGGATCAGCCCCAGCATTTT. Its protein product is CASSWGTGWDQPQHF.

DNA for the CDR3: TGTGTCAGCAGTTTAGGGGTTCCCTCGAGACAGCCCCAGCATTTT. This translates into CVSSLGVPSRQPQHF. The chain recombines TRBV10-3 with TRBJ1-5, with TRBD1 as a possible D gene (5 bases). The germline CDR1 and CDR2 sequences are ENHRY and SYGVKD. This CDR3 is 15 amino acids long.

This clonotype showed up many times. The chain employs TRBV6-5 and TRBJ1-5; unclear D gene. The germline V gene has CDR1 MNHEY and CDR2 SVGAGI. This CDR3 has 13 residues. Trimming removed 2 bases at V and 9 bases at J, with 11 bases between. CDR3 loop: CASSYGLVGPQHF. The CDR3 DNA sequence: TGTGCCAGCAGTTACGGTCTGGTTGGGCCCCAGCATTTT.

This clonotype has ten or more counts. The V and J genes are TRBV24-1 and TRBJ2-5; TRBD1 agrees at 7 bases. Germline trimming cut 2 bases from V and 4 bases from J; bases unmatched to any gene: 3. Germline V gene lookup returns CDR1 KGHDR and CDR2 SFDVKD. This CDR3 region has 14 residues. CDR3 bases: TGTGCCACCAGTGATTCAACAGGGGTAGAGACCCAGTACTTC. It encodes CATSDSTGVETQYF.

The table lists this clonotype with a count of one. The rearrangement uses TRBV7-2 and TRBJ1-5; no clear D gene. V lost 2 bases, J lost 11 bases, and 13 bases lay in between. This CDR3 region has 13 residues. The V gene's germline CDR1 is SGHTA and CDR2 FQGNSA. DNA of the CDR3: TGTGCCAGCAGCTTAAATGTGCGAGAGACCCAGCATTTT. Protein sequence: CASSLNVRETQHF.

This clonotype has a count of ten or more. CDR3 nucleotide sequence: TGCAGTGCCCCTTCTGGGCAGTCCTACGAGCAGTACTTC. This translates into CSAPSGQSYEQYF. The rearrangement links TRBV20-1 to TRBJ2-7; D is unresolved. The CDR3 is 13 residues long. The germline CDR1 and CDR2 sequences are DFQATT and SNEGSKA (reference sequence). V was clipped by 6 bases and J by 1 base, with 13 bases between them.